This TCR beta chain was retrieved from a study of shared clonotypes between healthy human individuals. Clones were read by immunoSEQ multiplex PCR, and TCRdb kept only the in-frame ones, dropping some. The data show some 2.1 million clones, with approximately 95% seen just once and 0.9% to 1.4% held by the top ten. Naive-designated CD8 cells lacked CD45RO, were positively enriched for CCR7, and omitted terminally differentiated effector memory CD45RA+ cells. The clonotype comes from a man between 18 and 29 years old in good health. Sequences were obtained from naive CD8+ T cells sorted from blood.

The CDR3 bases are TGTGCCAGCAGTGGGGGGACTTTAAGACGGGAGCTGTTTTTT. This codes for CASSGGTLRRELFF. V is TRBV2 and J is TRBJ2-2; D is possibly TRBD2 (6 bases). The ends were cut back, 4 bases at V and 9 bases at J, with 15 bases in the middle. In germline, CDR1 is SNHLY, CDR2 FYNNEI. The CDR3 extends over 14 amino acids.